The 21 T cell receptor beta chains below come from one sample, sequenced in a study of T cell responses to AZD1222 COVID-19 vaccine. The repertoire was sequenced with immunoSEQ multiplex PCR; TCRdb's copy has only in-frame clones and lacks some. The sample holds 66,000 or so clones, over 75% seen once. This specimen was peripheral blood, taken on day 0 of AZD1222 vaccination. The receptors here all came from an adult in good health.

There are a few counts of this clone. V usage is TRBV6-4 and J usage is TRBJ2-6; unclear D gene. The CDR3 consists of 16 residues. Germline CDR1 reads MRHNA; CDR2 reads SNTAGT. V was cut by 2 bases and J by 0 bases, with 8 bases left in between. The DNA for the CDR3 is TGTGCCAGCAGTGACGGACCTCTCTCTGGGGCCAACGTCCTGACTTTC. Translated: CASSDGPLSGANVLTF.

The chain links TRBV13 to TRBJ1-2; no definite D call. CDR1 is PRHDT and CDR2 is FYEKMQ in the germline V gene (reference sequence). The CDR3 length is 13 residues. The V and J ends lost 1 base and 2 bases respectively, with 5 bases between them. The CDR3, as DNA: TGTGCCAGCAGCTTAGCGAAGAACTATGGCTACACCTTC. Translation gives CASSLAKNYGYTF.

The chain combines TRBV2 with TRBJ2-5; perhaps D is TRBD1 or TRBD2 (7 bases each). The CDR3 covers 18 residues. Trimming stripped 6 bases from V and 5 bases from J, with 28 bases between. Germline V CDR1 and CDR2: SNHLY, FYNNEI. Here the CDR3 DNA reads TGTGCCAGCAGCGGGGGGACAGCTGACTTATCCTCCTGGGAGACCCAGTACTTC. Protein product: CASSGGTADLSSWETQYF.

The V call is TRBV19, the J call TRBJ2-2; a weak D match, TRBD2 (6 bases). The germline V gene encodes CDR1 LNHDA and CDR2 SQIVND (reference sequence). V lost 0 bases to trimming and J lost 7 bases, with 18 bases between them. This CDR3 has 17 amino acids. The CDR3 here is CASSIELGRGTSGELFF. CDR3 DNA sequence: TGTGCCAGTAGTATAGAACTAGGACGGGGGACGAGCGGGGAGCTGTTTTTT.

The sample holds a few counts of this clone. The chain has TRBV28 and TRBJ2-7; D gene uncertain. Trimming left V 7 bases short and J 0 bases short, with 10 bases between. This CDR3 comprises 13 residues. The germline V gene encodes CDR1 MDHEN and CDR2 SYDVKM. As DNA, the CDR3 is TGTGCCAGCAAGGCCCCCGGCTCCTACGAGCAGTACTTC. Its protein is CASKAPGSYEQYF.

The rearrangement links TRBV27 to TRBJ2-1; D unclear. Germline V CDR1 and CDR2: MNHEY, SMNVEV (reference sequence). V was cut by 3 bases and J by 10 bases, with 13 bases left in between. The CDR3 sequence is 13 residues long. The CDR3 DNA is TGTGCCAGCAGTTTCGACTTCTTAGGGGAGCAGTTCTTC. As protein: CASSFDFLGEQFF.

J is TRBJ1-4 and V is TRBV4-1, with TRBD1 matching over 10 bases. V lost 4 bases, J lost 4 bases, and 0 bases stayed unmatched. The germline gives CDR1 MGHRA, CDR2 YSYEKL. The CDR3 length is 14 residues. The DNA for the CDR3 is TGCGCCAGCAGCCGGGACAGGGGTAATGAAAAACTGTTTTTT. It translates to CASSRDRGNEKLFF.

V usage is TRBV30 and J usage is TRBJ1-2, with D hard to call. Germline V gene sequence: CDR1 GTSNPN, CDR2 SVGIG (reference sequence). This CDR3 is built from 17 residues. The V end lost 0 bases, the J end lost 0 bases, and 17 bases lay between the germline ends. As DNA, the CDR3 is TGTGCCTGGAGTGTAAGATTCAGTCAGTATTCTAACTATGGCTACACCTTC. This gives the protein CAWSVRFSQYSNYGYTF.

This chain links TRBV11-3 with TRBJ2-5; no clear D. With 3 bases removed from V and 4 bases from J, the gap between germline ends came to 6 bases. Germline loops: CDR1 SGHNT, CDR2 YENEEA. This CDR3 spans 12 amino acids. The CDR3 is CASSFYVETQYF. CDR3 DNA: TGTGCCAGCAGCTTCTATGTAGAGACCCAGTACTTC.

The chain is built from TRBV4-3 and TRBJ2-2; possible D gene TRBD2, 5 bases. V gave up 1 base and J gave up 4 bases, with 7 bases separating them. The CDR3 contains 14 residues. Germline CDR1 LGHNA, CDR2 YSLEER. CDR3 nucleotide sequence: TGCGCCAGCAGCCAAGTTGGAGGCACCGGGGAGCTGTTTTTT. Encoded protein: CASSQVGGTGELFF.

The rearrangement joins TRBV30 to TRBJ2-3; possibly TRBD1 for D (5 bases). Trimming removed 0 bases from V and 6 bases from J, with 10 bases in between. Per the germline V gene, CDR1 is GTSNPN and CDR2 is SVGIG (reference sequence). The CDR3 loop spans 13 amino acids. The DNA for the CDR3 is TGTGCCTGGAGTGTAAGGGGCCCGGATACGCAGTATTTT. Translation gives CAWSVRGPDTQYF.

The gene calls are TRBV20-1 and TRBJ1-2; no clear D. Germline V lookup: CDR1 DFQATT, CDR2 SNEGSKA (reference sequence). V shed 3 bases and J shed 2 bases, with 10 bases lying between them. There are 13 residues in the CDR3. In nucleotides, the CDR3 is TGCAGTGCTAGTCCCAGAGAAAACTATGGCTACACCTTC. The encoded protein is CSASPRENYGYTF.

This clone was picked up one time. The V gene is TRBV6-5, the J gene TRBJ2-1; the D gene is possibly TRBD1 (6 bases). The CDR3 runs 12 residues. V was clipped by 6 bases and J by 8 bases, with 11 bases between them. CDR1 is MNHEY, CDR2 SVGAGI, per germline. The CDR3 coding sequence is TGTGCCAGCAGCCCACAGGGTTATGAGCAGTTCTTC. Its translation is CASSPQGYEQFF.

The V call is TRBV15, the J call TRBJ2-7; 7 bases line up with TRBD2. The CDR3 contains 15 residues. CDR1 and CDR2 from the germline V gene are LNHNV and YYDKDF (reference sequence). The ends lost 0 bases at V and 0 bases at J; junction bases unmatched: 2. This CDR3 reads CATSRDSSGSYEQYF. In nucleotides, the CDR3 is TGTGCCACCAGCAGAGATTCTAGCGGCTCCTACGAGCAGTACTTC.

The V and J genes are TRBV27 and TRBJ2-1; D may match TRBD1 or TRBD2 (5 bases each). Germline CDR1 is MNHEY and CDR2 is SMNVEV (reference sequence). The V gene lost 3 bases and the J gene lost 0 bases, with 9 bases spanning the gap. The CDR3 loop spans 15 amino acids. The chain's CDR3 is CASSLSGSSYNEQFF. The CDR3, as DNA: TGTGCCAGCAGTTTGTCAGGGAGCTCCTACAATGAGCAGTTCTTC.

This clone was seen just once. CDR3 protein: CASSPLAGGASTDTQYF. The CDR3 nucleotides are TGCGCCAGCAGCCCTTTAGCGGGGGGCGCCAGCACAGATACGCAGTATTTT. The J gene is TRBJ2-3, the V gene TRBV5-1, with 10 bases identical to TRBD2. V shed 4 bases, J shed 0 bases, and the junction held 8 bases outside the gene matches. Germline V gives CDR1 SGHRS, CDR2 YFSETQ. The CDR3 totals 17 residues.

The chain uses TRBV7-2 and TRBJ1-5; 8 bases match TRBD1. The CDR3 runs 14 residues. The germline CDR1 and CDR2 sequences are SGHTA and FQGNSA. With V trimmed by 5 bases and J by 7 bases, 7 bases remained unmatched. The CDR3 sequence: CASSDGQGWQPQHF. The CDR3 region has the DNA TGTGCCAGCAGCGACGGACAGGGATGGCAGCCCCAGCATTTT.

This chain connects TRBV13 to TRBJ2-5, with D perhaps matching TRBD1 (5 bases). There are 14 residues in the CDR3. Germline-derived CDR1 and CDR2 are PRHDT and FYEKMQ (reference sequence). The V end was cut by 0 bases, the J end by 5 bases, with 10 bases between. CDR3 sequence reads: CASSLGQGSETQYF. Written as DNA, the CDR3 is TGTGCCAGCAGCTTAGGTCAGGGCTCGGAGACCCAGTACTTC.

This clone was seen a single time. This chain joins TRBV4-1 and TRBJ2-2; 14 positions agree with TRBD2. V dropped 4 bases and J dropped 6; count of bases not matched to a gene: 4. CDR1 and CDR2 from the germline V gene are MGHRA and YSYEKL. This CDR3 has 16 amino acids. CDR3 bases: TGCGCCAGCAGCCCGGGACTAGCGGGAGTCCCCGGGGAGCTGTTTTTT. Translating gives CASSPGLAGVPGELFF.

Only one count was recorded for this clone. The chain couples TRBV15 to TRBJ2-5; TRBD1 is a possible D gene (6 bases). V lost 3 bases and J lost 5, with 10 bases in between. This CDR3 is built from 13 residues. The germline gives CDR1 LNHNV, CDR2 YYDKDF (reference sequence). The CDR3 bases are TGTGCCACCAGCAGGGACAGCCGGGAGACCCAGTACTTC. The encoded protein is CATSRDSRETQYF.

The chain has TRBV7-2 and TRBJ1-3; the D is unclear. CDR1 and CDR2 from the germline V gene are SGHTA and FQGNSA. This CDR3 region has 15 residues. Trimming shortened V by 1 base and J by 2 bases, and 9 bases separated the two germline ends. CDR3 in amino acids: CASSLEGLAGNTIYF. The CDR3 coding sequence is TGTGCCAGCAGCTTAGAAGGGTTGGCTGGAAACACCATATATTTT.